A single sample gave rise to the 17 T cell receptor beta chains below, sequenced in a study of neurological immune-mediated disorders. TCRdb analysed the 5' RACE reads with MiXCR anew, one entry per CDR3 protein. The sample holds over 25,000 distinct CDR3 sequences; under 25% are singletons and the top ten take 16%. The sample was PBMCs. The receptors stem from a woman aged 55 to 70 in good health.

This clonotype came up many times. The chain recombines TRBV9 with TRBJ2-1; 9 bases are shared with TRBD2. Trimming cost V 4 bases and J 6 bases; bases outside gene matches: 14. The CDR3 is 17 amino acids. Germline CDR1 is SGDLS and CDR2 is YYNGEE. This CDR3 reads CASSPGWSSGGFNEQFF. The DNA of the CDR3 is TGTGCCAGCAGCCCGGGGTGGTCAAGCGGGGGGTTCAATGAGCAGTTCTTC. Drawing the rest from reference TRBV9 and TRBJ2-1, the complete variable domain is DSGVTQTPKHLITATGQRVTLRCSPRSGDLSVYWYQQSLDQGLQFLIQYYNGEERAKGNILERFSAQQFPDLHSELNLSSLELGDSALYFCASSPGWSSGGFNEQFFGPGTRLTVL.

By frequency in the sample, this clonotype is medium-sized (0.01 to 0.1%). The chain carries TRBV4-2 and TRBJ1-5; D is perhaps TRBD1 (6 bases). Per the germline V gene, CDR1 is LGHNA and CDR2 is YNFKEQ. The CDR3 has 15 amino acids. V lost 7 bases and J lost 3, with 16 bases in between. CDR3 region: CASITNDRINQPQHF. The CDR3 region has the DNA TGTGCCAGCATCACAAACGACAGGATCAATCAGCCCCAGCATTTT.

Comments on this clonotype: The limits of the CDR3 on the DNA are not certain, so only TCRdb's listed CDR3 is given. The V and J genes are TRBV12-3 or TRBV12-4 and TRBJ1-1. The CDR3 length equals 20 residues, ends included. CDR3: CASSFYICSASKSMNTEAFF.

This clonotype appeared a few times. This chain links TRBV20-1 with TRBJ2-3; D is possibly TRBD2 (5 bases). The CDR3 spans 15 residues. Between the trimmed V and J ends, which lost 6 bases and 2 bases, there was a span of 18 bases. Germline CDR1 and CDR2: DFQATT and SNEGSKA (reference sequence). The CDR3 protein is CSAPRDSRITDTQYF. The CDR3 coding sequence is TGCAGTGCCCCTCGGGATAGCAGGATCACAGATACGCAGTATTTT.

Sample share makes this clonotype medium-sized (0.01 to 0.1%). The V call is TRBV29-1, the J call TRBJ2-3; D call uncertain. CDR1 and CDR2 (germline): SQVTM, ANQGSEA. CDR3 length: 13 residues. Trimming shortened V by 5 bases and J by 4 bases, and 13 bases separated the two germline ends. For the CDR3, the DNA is TGCAGCGTTAACAGTTGGAGAGCAGATACGCAGTATTTT. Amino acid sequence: CSVNSWRADTQYF.

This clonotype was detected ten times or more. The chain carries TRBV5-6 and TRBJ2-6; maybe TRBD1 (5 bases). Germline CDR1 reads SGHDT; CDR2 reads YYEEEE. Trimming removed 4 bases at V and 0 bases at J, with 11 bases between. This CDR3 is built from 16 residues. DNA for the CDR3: TGTGCCAGCAGCCTGCTCCAGGGCTCTGGGGCCAACGTCCTGACTTTC. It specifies CASSLLQGSGANVLTF.

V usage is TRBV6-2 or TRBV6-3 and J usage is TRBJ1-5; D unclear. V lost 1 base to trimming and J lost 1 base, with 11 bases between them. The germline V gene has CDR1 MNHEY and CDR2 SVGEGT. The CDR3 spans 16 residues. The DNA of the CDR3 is TGTGCCAGCAGTTACTTCGGATCATGGAGCAATCAGCCCCAGCATTTT. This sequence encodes CASSYFGSWSNQPQHF.

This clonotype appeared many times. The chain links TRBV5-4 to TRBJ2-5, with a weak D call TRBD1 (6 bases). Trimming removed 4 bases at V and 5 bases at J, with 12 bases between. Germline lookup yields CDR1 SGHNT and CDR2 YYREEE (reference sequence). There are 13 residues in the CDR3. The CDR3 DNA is TGTGCCAGCAGCCGGGACACCCAGGAGACCCAGTACTTC. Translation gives CASSRDTQETQYF.

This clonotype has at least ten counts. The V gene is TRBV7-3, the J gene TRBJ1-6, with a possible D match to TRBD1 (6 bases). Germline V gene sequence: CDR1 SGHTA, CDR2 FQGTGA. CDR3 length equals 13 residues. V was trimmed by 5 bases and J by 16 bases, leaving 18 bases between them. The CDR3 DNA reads TGTGCCAGCAGCCTAGGGGGGGACACTCTTCTCCACTTT. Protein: CASSLGGDTLLHF.

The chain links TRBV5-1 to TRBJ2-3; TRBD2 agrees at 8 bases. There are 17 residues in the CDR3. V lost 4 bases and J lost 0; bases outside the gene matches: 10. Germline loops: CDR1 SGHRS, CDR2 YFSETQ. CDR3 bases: TGCGCCAGCAGCACAAGAGCGGGGGACCCTAGCACAGATACGCAGTATTTT. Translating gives CASSTRAGDPSTDTQYF.

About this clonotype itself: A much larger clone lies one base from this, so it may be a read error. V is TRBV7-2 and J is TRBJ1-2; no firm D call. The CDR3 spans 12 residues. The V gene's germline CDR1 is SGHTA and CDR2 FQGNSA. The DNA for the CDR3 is TGTGCCATCAGCTGGGCACAATATGGCTACACCTTC. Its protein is CAISWAQYGYTF.

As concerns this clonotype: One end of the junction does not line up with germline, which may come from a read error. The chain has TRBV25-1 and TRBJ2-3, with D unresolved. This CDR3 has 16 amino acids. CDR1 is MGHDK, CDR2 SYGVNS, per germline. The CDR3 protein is CANSESGGIPQDTQYF. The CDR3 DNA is TGTGCCAACAGTGAATCGGGCGGCATCCCACAAGATACGCAGTATTTT.

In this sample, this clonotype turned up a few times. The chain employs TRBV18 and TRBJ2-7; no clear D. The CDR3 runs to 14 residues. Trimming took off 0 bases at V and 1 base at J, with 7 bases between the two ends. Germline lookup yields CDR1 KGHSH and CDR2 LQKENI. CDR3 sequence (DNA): TGTGCCAGCTCACCACCGGCAGGTTCCTACGAGCAGTACTTC. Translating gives CASSPPAGSYEQYF.

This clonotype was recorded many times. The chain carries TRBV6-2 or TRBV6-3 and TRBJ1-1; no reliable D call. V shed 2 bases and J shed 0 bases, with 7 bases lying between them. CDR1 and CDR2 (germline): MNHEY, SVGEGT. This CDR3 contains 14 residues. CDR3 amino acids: CASSYGRMNTEAFF. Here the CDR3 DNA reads TGTGCCAGCAGTTACGGCAGGATGAACACTGAAGCTTTCTTT.

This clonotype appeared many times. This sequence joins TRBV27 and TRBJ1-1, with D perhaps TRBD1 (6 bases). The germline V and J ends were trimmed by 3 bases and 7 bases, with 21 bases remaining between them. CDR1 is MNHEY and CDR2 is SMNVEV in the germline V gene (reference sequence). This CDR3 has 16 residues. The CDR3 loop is CASSLYPAQGPYEAFF. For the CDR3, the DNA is TGTGCCAGCAGTTTGTATCCCGCCCAGGGGCCTTATGAAGCTTTCTTT.

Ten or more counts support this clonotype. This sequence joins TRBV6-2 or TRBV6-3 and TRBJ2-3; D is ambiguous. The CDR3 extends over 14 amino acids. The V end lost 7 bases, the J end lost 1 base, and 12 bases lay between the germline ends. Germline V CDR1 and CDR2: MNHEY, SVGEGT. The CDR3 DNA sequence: TGTGCCAGCAACAGAAGATTCGGCACAGATACGCAGTATTTT. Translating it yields CASNRRFGTDTQYF.

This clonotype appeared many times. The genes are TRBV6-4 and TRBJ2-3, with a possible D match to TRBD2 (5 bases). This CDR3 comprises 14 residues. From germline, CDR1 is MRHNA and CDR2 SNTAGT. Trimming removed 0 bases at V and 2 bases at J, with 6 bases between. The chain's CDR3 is CASSDSGDTDTQYF. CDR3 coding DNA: TGTGCCAGCAGTGACTCCGGGGACACAGATACGCAGTATTTT.